A selection of T cell receptor beta chains follows, all from one sample in a study of blood T cell repertoires in COVID-19. The protocol was immunoSEQ multiplex PCR, while the TCRdb copy is restricted to in-frame clones and leaves out a portion. The sample consists of roughly 60,000 clones, roughly 87% of them appearing once. Source material: peripheral blood. The receptors originated from a middle-aged man with COVID-19, enrolled during active disease. Both conserved end residues are part of each CDR3. A D gene is named only where the DNA matches it firmly. Rows may omit the clone size; those that give it use once, few, many or a size class.

j_gene | v_gene | d_gene | abundance | CDR3aa | CDR3nt
TRBJ1-4 | TRBV19 | NA | NA | CASRLKYRDSGEKLFF | TGTGCCAGTAGGCTCAAATACAGGGATTCGGGTGAAAAACTGTTTTTT
TRBJ2-1 | TRBV19 | TRBD2 | few | CASSISSGGWGEQFF | TGTGCCAGTAGTATCAGTAGCGGGGGCTGGGGTGAGCAGTTCTTC
TRBJ2-7 | TRBV3-1/TRBV3-2 | TRBD2 | NA | CASSLKGGGLAGARSYEQYF | TGTGCCAGCAGCCTCAAAGGTGGCGGACTAGCGGGAGCCCGCTCCTACGAGCAGTACTTC
TRBJ2-3 | TRBV11-3 | TRBD2 | NA | CATKKASGTDTQYF | TGTGCGACCAAGAAGGCTAGCGGGACAGATACGCAGTATTTT
TRBJ1-4 | TRBV28 | NA | NA | CASSGGSLNNEKLFF | TGTGCCAGCAGTGGAGGGAGCCTGAATAATGAAAAACTGTTTTTT
TRBJ1-1 | TRBV30 | TRBD1 | NA | CAWSPQGTMNTEAFF | TGTGCCTGGAGTCCACAGGGGACCATGAACACTGAAGCTTTCTTT
TRBJ1-4 | TRBV7-9 | TRBD1 | NA | CASSQGQGNEKLFF | TGTGCCAGCAGCCAGGGACAGGGGAACGAAAAACTGTTTTTT
TRBJ1-3 | TRBV18 | NA | NA | CASSHLRPGRREVGNTIYF | TGTGCCAGCTCACACTTGAGGCCCGGACGGCGGGAGGTTGGAAACACCATATATTTT
TRBJ1-1 | TRBV28 | NA | NA | CASTKNTEAFF | TGTGCCAGCACCAAGAACACTGAAGCTTTCTTT
TRBJ1-1 | TRBV7-2 | NA | NA | CASSKRPDTEAFF | TGTGCCAGCTCTAAGCGACCAGACACTGAAGCTTTCTTT
TRBJ2-7 | TRBV5-5 | NA | NA | CASSRTVGLDYEQYF | TGTGCCAGCAGCAGGACAGTCGGACTTGACTACGAGCAGTACTTC
TRBJ2-2 | TRBV2 | NA | NA | CASKKGGNTGELFF | TGTGCCAGCAAGAAAGGAGGAAACACCGGGGAGCTGTTTTTT
TRBJ1-1 | TRBV6-5 | NA | NA | CASSYSTGQLNTEAFF | TGTGCCAGCAGTTACTCGACCGGACAGTTGAACACTGAAGCTTTCTTT
TRBJ1-2 | TRBV18 | NA | NA | CASSPSFQGLGYTF | TGTGCCAGCTCACCGTCGTTCCAGGGGCTCGGCTACACCTTC
TRBJ2-7 | TRBV5-1 | NA | NA | CASSGRGFGEQYF | TGCGCCAGCAGCGGCCGGGGGTTTGGCGAGCAGTACTTC
TRBJ2-5 | TRBV21-1 | NA | NA | CASSKSQGGKETQYF | TGTGCCAGCAGCAAATCACAGGGGGGTAAGGAGACCCAGTACTTC
TRBJ1-2 | TRBV30 | NA | NA | CAWNRGSSNYGYTF | TGTGCCTGGAATCGCGGGTCCTCTAACTATGGCTACACCTTC
TRBJ1-4 | TRBV30 | TRBD1 | NA | CAWRTGFNEKLFF | TGTGCCTGGAGGACAGGGTTTAATGAAAAACTGTTTTTT
TRBJ2-3 | TRBV6-1 | TRBD2 | few | CASSEGRWTSGGPQMTDTQYF | TGTGCCAGCAGTGAAGGTCGCTGGACTAGCGGGGGGCCCCAAATGACAGATACGCAGTATTTT
TRBJ1-4 | TRBV7-2 | NA | NA | CASSLDSPTNEKLFF | TGTGCCAGCAGCCTAGACAGTCCAACTAATGAAAAACTGTTTTTT
TRBJ2-1 | TRBV6-5 | NA | NA | CAIPKGAGGNEQFF | TGTGCCATCCCTAAGGGAGCAGGAGGGAATGAGCAGTTCTTC
TRBJ1-3 | TRBV10-3 | NA | NA | CAISESTGTSSGNTIYF | TGTGCCATCAGTGAGTCGACAGGTACAAGCTCTGGAAACACCATATATTTT
TRBJ2-2 | TRBV23-1 | NA | NA | CASSQYIDSPSSSQLSSNTGELFF | TGCGCCAGCAGTCAATATATTGACAGCCCCAGCTCATCGCAGCTTTCATCAAACACCGGGGAGCTGTTTTTT
TRBJ1-6 | TRBV27 | TRBD1 | NA | CASSMTGTIAYNSPLHF | TGTGCCAGCAGTATGACAGGGACCATCGCCTATAATTCACCCCTCCACTTT
TRBJ2-2 | TRBV5-1 | TRBD2 | NA | CASSPSGRDTGELFF | TGCGCCAGCAGCCCTAGCGGGAGGGACACCGGGGAGCTGTTTTTT